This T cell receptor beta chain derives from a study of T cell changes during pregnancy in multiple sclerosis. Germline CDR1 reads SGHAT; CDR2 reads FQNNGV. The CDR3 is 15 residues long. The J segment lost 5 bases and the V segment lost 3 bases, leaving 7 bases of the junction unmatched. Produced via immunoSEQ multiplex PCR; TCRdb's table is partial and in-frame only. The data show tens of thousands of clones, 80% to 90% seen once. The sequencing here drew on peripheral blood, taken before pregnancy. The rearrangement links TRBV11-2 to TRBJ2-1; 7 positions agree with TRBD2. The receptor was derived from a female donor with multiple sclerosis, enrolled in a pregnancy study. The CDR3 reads CASSLGLAEDNEQFF. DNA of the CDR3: TGTGCCAGCAGCTTGGGCCTAGCGGAGGACAATGAGCAGTTCTTC.